The 23 T cell receptor beta chains below all came from one sample that was sequenced in a study of blood T cell repertoires in COVID-19. Data came from immunoSEQ multiplex PCR; TCRdb stores just in-frame clones and leaves some out. Here the sample spans approximately 280,000 clones, roughly 89% being singletons. The specimen was peripheral blood. The origin of the receptors is a man between 35 and 55 years old with acute or convalescent COVID-19.

V and J are TRBV5-1 and TRBJ1-5; 7 bases map to TRBD1. The trim removed 4 bases at V and 8 bases at J, leaving 12 bases unmatched. Per the germline V gene, CDR1 is SGHRS and CDR2 is YFSETQ. The CDR3 is 15 residues long. The CDR3 sequence is CASSITSGGGEPQHF. For the CDR3, the DNA is TGCGCCAGCAGCATTACCTCAGGGGGAGGAGAGCCCCAGCATTTT.

The rearrangement links TRBV19 to TRBJ1-1, with 8 bases fitting TRBD1. CDR1 and CDR2 (germline): LNHDA, SQIVND (reference sequence). V lost 3 bases to trimming and J lost 1 base; unmatched junction nucleotides: 10. The length of the CDR3 is 17 residues. CDR3 loop: CASSIRHGQGSNTEAFF. CDR3 nucleotide sequence: TGTGCCAGTAGTATCCGTCATGGACAGGGTTCGAACACTGAAGCTTTCTTT.

The chain recombines TRBV7-9 with TRBJ1-2; possible D gene TRBD1, 5 bases. The CDR3 spans 15 residues. The germline V gene has CDR1 SEHNR and CDR2 FQNEAQ (reference sequence). The ends were cut back, 3 bases at V and 1 base at J, with 12 bases in the middle. CDR3 residues: CASSFNRFLNYGYTF. The CDR3 coding sequence is TGTGCCAGCAGCTTTAACAGGTTCCTTAACTATGGCTACACCTTC.

This sequence joins TRBV2 and TRBJ1-4; D ambiguous. Germline V lookup: CDR1 SNHLY, CDR2 FYNNEI. Trimming left V 3 bases short and J 4 bases short, with 12 bases between. The CDR3 runs to 15 residues. In nucleotides, the CDR3 is TGTGCCAGCAGTGAGCTGGGCCAGCTTAATGAAAAACTGTTTTTT. Protein product: CASSELGQLNEKLFF.

The V gene is TRBV6-6, the J gene TRBJ1-4, with TRBD1 matching 9 bases. There are 15 residues in the CDR3. Germline V gene sequence: CDR1 MNHNY, CDR2 SVGAGI (reference sequence). V lost 7 bases to trimming and J lost 7 bases; unmatched junction nucleotides: 10. The CDR3 DNA sequence: TGTGCCAGCACAACCCTACGGGACAGGGCTGAAAAACTGTTTTTT. As protein: CASTTLRDRAEKLFF.

V gene TRBV11-2 combines with J gene TRBJ2-7; TRBD1 matches 7 bases. The CDR3 is 15 residues long. Germline trimming cut 4 bases from V and 0 bases from J; bases unmatched to any gene: 6. The V gene's germline CDR1 is SGHAT and CDR2 FQNNGV. The CDR3 DNA reads as TGTGCCAGCAGCTCTCCGGGACAGATCTCCTACGAGCAGTACTTC. Amino acids: CASSSPGQISYEQYF.

This clone was recorded once. The V call is TRBV9, the J call TRBJ1-5, with TRBD1 matching over 8 bases. The CDR3 contains 13 residues. Per the germline V gene, CDR1 is SGDLS and CDR2 is YYNGEE. V shed 2 bases, J shed 7 bases, and the junction held 2 bases outside the gene matches. CDR3 nucleotide sequence: TGTGCCAGCAGCGTGGGGACAGGCCAGCCCCAGCATTTT. Protein: CASSVGTGQPQHF. The full variable domain, with the rest looked up from reference TRBV9 and TRBJ1-5, is DSGVTQTPKHLITATGQRVTLRCSPRSGDLSVYWYQQSLDQGLQFLIQYYNGEERAKGNILERFSAQQFPDLHSELNLSSLELGDSALYFCASSVGTGQPQHFGDGTRLSIL.

In nucleotides, the CDR3 is TGTGCCAGCAGTCCTGGCGGGGCTTCCCCTACTGAAGCTTTCTTT. This codes for CASSPGGASPTEAFF. This sequence joins TRBV28 and TRBJ1-1; TRBD1 is a possible D gene (5 bases). Germline CDR1 is MDHEN and CDR2 is SYDVKM. The CDR3 has 15 amino acids. The V end lost 5 bases, the J end lost 5 bases, and 18 bases lay between the germline ends.

The V gene is TRBV10-3, the J gene TRBJ1-1; TRBD1 might be the D (6 bases). The V gene's germline CDR1 is ENHRY and CDR2 SYGVKD. Trimming stripped 10 bases from V and 2 bases from J, with 14 bases between. The CDR3 has 13 amino acids. CDR3 loop: CASAQGINTEAFF. The CDR3 nucleotides read TGTGCCAGCGCCCAGGGGATAAACACTGAAGCTTTCTTT.

The chain is built from TRBV7-2 and TRBJ1-1, with TRBD1 as a possible D gene (5 bases). V was cut by 5 bases and J by 7 bases, with 17 bases left in between. CDR1 and CDR2 from the germline V gene are SGHTA and FQGNSA. The CDR3 covers 14 residues. CDR3 loop: CASSPRVGVVEAFF. DNA for the CDR3: TGTGCCAGCAGCCCCCGGGTAGGGGTGGTTGAAGCTTTCTTT.

This chain joins TRBV29-1 and TRBJ2-3; 8 bases align to TRBD2. The CDR3 spans 13 residues. Unmatched junction bases numbered 0, after V lost 3 bases and J lost 1 base. Germline lookup yields CDR1 SQVTM and CDR2 ANQGSEA. For the CDR3, the DNA is TGCAGCGTTGAGCGGGGGGGCACAGATACGCAGTATTTT. Amino acid sequence: CSVERGGTDTQYF.

The V gene is TRBV2, the J gene TRBJ1-5; perhaps TRBD1 as D (5 bases). With 6 bases removed from V and 11 bases from J, the gap between germline ends came to 20 bases. Germline CDR1 reads SNHLY; CDR2 reads FYNNEI. The CDR3 totals 14 residues. CDR3 region: CASRTDIPATTQHF. CDR3 coding DNA: TGTGCCAGCAGGACGGACATCCCAGCAACGACCCAGCATTTT.

V usage is TRBV30 and J usage is TRBJ1-3, with D perhaps matching TRBD1 (5 bases). CDR3 length: 15 amino acids. Deletions cut 3 bases from V and 9 bases from J, with 21 bases between. Germline V CDR1 and CDR2: GTSNPN, SVGIG (reference sequence). CDR3 nucleotide sequence: TGTGCCTGGAGCTCAGGGATAGCCACTCAAGGCACCATATATTTT. Translating gives CAWSSGIATQGTIYF.

This rearrangement joins TRBV10-3 to TRBJ1-1; the match to TRBD1 covers 9 bases. V shed 10 bases and J 0 bases; nucleotides not matched to a gene: 6. The CDR3 covers 14 residues. Germline V gene sequence: CDR1 ENHRY, CDR2 SYGVKD. The CDR3 reads CATQDRGLNTEAFF. CDR3 sequence (DNA): TGTGCCACCCAGGACAGGGGATTGAACACTGAAGCTTTCTTT.

The V gene is TRBV2, the J gene TRBJ2-2; D is unclear. Germline V gene lookup returns CDR1 SNHLY and CDR2 FYNNEI. This CDR3 has 16 amino acids. Trimming removed 4 bases at V and 0 bases at J, with 12 bases between. CDR3 amino acids: CASSVMGYANTGELFF. The CDR3 DNA follows: TGTGCCAGCAGTGTGATGGGCTACGCGAACACCGGGGAGCTGTTTTTT.

In this sample, this clone turned up a few times. The rearrangement uses TRBV5-1 and TRBJ2-4; 9 bases map to TRBD1. Germline CDR1 reads SGHRS; CDR2 reads YFSETQ. V lost 3 bases, J lost 7 bases, and 8 bases stayed unmatched. This CDR3 has 15 residues. This CDR3 is CASSSAGTGFNIQYF. The CDR3 nucleotides read TGCGCCAGCAGCTCCGCCGGGACAGGGTTTAACATTCAGTACTTC.

V is TRBV4-2 and J is TRBJ1-2, with TRBD1 matching 12 bases. J was trimmed by 4 bases and V by 4 bases; bases with no gene match: 22. The V gene's germline CDR1 is LGHNA and CDR2 YNFKEQ. This CDR3 has 21 amino acids. The CDR3 region has the DNA TGTGCCAGCAGCCGAATATACGGCTTTCCCGGGACAGGGGGCGCGAGCTATGGCTACACCTTC. This encodes CASSRIYGFPGTGGASYGYTF.

The gene calls are TRBV3-1 (or the pseudogene TRBV3-2) and TRBJ2-1; TRBD2 matches 11 bases. V lost 3 bases and J lost 12; bases outside the gene matches: 13. Germline loops: CDR1 LGHDT, CDR2 YNNKEL (reference sequence). The CDR3 loop spans 16 amino acids. The CDR3 DNA reads TGTGCCAGCAGCCACAACCCGGGTAGCGGGGGGGCCGTGCAGTTCTTC. Amino acid sequence: CASSHNPGSGGAVQFF.

The V gene is TRBV11-1, the J gene TRBJ2-7; weak D call: TRBD2 (6 bases). CDR3 length equals 13 residues. V shed 4 bases and J shed 5 bases, with 12 bases lying between them. CDR1 and CDR2 from the germline V gene are SGHAT and FQDESV (reference sequence). The CDR3 spells CASSSRASDEQYF. The DNA of the CDR3 is TGTGCCAGCAGCTCACGGGCTAGCGACGAGCAGTACTTC.

The V call is TRBV6-2 or TRBV6-3, the J call TRBJ1-4; D ambiguous. The CDR3 extends over 13 amino acids. CDR1 is MNHEY and CDR2 is SVGEGT in the germline V gene. Trimming removed 6 bases at V and 12 bases at J, with 17 bases between. The CDR3, as DNA: TGTGCCAGCAGCCACCCGGCGGGAGCCGAACTGTTTTTT. This gives the protein CASSHPAGAELFF.

V and J are TRBV5-4 and TRBJ1-6; TRBD1 might be the D (5 bases). Germline CDR1 and CDR2: SGHNT and YYREEE (reference sequence). There are 13 residues in the CDR3. V was shortened by 2 bases and J by 7 bases, with 7 bases between the two germline ends. In DNA, the CDR3 is TGTGCCAGCAGCTTTCAGGGAAATTCACCCCTCCACTTT. It encodes CASSFQGNSPLHF. Looking up the rest from reference TRBV5-4 and TRBJ1-6 gives the full variable domain: ETGVTQSPTHLIKTRGQQVTLRCSSQSGHNTVSWYQQALGQGPQFIFQYYREEENGRGNFPPRFSGLQFPNYSSELNVNALELDDSALYLCASSFQGNSPLHFGNGTRLTVT.

The V and J genes are TRBV12-5 and TRBJ2-2; possible D gene TRBD1, 6 bases. The V end lost 7 bases, the J end lost 1 base, and 10 bases lay between the germline ends. In germline, CDR1 is LGHNT, CDR2 FRNRAP. CDR3 length: 14 residues. CDR3 coding DNA: TGTGCTAGTGCCCCGACAGGGAACACCGGGGAGCTGTTTTTT. Amino acid sequence: CASAPTGNTGELFF.

CDR3 coding DNA: TGTGCCACCAGTGATCCCCCGGGACAGGGAAATGAGCAGTTCTTC. This codes for CATSDPPGQGNEQFF. The rearrangement uses TRBV24-1 and TRBJ2-1, with 9 nucleotides matching TRBD1. CDR1 is KGHDR, CDR2 SFDVKD, per germline. V gave up 3 bases and J gave up 7 bases; unmatched junction bases: 6. The length of the CDR3 is 15 residues.